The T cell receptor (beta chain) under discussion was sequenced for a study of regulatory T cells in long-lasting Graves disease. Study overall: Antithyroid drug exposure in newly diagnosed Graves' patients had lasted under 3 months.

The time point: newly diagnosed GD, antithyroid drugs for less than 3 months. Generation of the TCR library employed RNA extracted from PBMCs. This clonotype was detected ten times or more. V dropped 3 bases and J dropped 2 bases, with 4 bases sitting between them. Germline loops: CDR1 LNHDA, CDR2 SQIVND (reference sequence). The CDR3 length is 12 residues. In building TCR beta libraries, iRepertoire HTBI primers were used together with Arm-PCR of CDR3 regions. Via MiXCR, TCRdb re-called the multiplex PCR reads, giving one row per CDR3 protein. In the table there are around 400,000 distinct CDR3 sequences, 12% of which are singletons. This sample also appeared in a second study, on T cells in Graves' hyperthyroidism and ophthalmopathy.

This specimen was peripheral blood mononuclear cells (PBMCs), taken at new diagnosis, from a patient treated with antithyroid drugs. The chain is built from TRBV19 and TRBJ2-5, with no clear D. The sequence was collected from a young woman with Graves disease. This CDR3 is CASSMDQETQYF. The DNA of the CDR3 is TGTGCCAGTAGTATGGATCAAGAGACCCAGTACTTC.